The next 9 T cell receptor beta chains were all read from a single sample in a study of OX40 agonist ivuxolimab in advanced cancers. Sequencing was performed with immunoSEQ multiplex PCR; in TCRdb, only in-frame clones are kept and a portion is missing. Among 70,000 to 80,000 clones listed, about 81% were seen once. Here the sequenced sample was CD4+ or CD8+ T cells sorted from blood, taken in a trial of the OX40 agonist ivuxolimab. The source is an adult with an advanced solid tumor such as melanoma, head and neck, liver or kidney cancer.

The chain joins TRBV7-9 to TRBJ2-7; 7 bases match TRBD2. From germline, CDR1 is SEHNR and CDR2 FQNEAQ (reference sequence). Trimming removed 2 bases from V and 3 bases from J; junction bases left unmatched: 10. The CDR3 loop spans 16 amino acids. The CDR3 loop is CASSLRRASGGYEQYF. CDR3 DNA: TGTGCCAGCAGCTTACGTCGGGCTAGCGGAGGCTACGAGCAGTACTTC.

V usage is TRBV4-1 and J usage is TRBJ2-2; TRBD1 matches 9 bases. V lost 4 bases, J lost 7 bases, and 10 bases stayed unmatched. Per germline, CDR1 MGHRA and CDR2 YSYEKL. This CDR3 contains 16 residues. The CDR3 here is CASSLTGQGSRGELFF. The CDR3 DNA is TGCGCCAGCAGCCTGACGGGACAGGGATCTCGCGGGGAGCTGTTTTTT.

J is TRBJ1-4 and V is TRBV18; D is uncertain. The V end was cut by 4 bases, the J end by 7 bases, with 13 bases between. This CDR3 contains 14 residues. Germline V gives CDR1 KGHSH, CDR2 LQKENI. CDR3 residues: CASSLDLTGEKLFF. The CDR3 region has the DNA TGTGCCAGCTCACTCGACCTTACGGGTGAAAAACTGTTTTTT.

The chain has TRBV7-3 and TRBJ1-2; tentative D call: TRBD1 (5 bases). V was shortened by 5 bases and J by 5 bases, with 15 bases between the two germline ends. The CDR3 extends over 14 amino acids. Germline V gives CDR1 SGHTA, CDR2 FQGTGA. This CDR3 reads CASSPGHTSYGYTF. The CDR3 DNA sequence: TGTGCCAGCAGCCCCGGACACACGAGTTATGGCTACACCTTC.

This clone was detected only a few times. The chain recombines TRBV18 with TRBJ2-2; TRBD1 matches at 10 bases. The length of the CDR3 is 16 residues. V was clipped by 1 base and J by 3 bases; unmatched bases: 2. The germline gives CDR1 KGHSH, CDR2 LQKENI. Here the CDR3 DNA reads TGTGCCAGCTCACCACGAGGGACAGGGGACACCGGGGAGCTGTTTTTT. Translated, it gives CASSPRGTGDTGELFF.

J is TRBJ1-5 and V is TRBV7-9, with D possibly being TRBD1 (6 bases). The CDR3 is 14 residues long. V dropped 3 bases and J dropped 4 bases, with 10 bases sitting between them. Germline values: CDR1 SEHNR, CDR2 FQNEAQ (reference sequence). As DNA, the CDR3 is TGTGCCAGCAGCTTGGGGGGGCTGAATCAGCCCCAGCATTTT. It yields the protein CASSLGGLNQPQHF.

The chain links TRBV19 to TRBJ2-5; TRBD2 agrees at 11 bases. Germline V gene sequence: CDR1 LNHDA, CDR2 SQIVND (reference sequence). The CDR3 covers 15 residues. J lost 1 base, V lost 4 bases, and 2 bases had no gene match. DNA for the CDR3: TGTGCCAGTAGTAAGGGACTAGCGGCCCAAGAGACCCAGTACTTC. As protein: CASSKGLAAQETQYF.

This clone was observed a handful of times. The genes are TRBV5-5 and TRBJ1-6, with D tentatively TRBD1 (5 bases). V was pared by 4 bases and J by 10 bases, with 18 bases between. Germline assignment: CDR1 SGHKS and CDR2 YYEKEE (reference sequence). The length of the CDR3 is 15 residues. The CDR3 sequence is CASSLPGTWASPLHF. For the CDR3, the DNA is TGTGCCAGCAGCCTTCCCGGGACGTGGGCGTCACCCCTCCACTTT.

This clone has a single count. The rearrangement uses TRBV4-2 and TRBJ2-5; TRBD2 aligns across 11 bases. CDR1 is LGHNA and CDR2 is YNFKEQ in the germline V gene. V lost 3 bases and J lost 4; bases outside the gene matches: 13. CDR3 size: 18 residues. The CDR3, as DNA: TGTGCCAGCAGCCAGTCGTCGTTAGCGGGAGGGTGGGGAGAGACCCAGTACTTC. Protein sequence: CASSQSSLAGGWGETQYF.